A single sample is the source of the 3 T cell receptor beta chains below, sequenced in a study of control samples from healthy donors and cancer patients. Sequencing used immunoSEQ multiplex PCR; TCRdb keeps in-frame clones, though not all of them. The sample lists approximately 65,000 clones; over 85% were seen once. Specimen: PBMCs. The origin of the receptors is a man in his sixties with lung cancer.

In its sample, this clone was seen once. The rearrangement joins TRBV2 to TRBJ2-7; 7 nucleotides agree with TRBD1. The CDR3 spans 13 residues. V trimming: 8 bases; J trimming: 4 bases; junction bases outside the gene matches: 8. CDR1 is SNHLY and CDR2 is FYNNEI in the germline V gene. The CDR3 nucleotides are TGTGCCAGCGCGGCAGGGGGACCTTACGAGCAGTACTTC. It translates to CASAAGGPYEQYF.

Turning to this clone: A much bigger clone sits one base away, suggesting this may be a read error. This CDR3 is also generated by other DNA sequences in the sample. This chain links TRBV4-1 with TRBJ2-1, with 8 nucleotides matching TRBD2. CDR1 is MGHRA and CDR2 is YSYEKL in the germline V gene. The CDR3 totals 16 residues. CDR3 sequence (DNA): TGCCCCAGCAGCCAACGGGGGGGGGACTCCTACAATGAGCAGTTCTTC. This gives the protein CPSSQRGGDSYNEQFF.

The chain couples TRBV7-3 to TRBJ2-1; D is possibly TRBD1 (5 bases). Trimming took off 2 bases at V and 5 bases at J, with 16 bases between the two ends. Germline CDR1 SGHTA, CDR2 FQGTGA. The length of the CDR3 is 16 residues. CDR3 protein: CASSLGSGWGNNEQFF. The CDR3 DNA is TGTGCCAGCAGCTTAGGTTCAGGGTGGGGTAACAATGAGCAGTTCTTC.